This T cell receptor beta chain was profiled in a study of blood T cell repertoires in COVID-19. Per the authors' pipeline: Scientists estimated how many nucleated cells there were by amplifying reference gene primers. Clones were read by immunoSEQ multiplex PCR, and TCRdb kept only the in-frame ones, dropping some. V and J calls and clone size are given by that table; D and trimming were obtained from the DNA. The table includes fewer than 130,000 clones, 80% to 90% detected once. The V gene's germline CDR1 is LGHDT and CDR2 YNNKEL (reference sequence). The CDR3 is 17 amino acids. J was trimmed by 6 bases and V by 1 base; bases with no gene match: 14.

The V and J genes are TRBV3-1 (or the pseudogene TRBV3-2) and TRBJ2-7; TRBD1 matches 8 bases. Sequences were obtained from peripheral blood. The sequence was obtained from a woman over 75 with acute or convalescent COVID-19. The CDR3 region is CASSQVSGGRGPGEQYF. The DNA of the CDR3 is TGTGCCAGCAGCCAAGTCTCCGGGGGCAGGGGGCCCGGCGAGCAGTACTTC.